This paragraph covers one T cell receptor (beta chain) sequence. No cognate antigen has been identified for it. The sample holds no much larger clone one base away, and base qualities are not on file. A FACSAria II was used to sort memory CD4+ T cells, defined as single viable CD3+CD4+CD8-CD45RO+ cells. CMV serostatus was determined using a Roche Elecsys assay that detects serum IgG against CMV pp150, pp28, p38 and p52. Following thawing, total CD4+ T cells were enriched through positive selection using CD4 magnetic microbeads. The samples came from a separate study whose specific focus was interrogating the CD4+ T cell memory repertoire. Peripheral blood mononuclear cells were isolated and cryopreserved following standard operating procedures; serum was stored at -80 °C. Staining used CD3-PerCP (BW264/56), CD4-APC (RPA-T4), CD45RO-PE (UCHT1) and CD8-Pacific Orange (3B5) antibodies, with Sytox blue excluding non-viable cells.

The Quick-DNA Microprep Kit was used to extract genomic DNA from the sorted cells. Amplification of TCRbeta DNA was done with the immunoSEQ hsTCRbeta kit, following the protocol from the manufacturer. An Illumina MiSeq instrument was used to sequence the TCRbeta libraries. The paper's processing steps were these. After out-of-frame sequences were removed, 2 million to 2.5 million distinct TCRbeta sequences remained, averaging about 66,813 per individual. Each individual was scored according to the count of 164 previously reported CMV-associated TCRbeta sequences and the total productive distinct TCRbeta count. A beta-binomial model was reimplemented in Python, and scikit-learn random forests with default parameters were trained on data from the US cohort. Classifier performance on the Belgian cohort was summarized as median AUC with percentile confidence intervals calculated over 10,000 bootstrap iterations. Imported from immuneACCESS, the table was reduced by TCRdb to in-frame sequences with V and J called. These copies leave out some clones; in studies compared against another copy, an unresolved V gene accounts for under half, and the cause of the remainder is not known. That table supplies the V and J calls and clone size; D and trimming were determined from the DNA. The sample data list about 75,000 clones, and roughly 78% of these were observed just once. Just over 2.5% of the sample is taken by the ten largest.

The data belong to a study of memory CD4+ T cells and cytomegalovirus serostatus (dated by TCRdb to between 2018 and 2021). Background for the entire study: The cohort included approximately 35 healthy adults from Belgium, of whom 9 were CMV seropositive and 24 were CMV seronegative. The study sequenced CD4+ memory TCRbeta repertoires of a Belgian cohort with known cytomegalovirus serostatus to replicate a published TCR-based CMV serostatus classifier.

What the work shows at the level of the full study, not this receptor alone: The results were interpreted as suggesting that the CMV-associated TCR signature is largely present in the CD4+ memory repertoire. Only CD4+CD45RO+ memory cells were sequenced, in contrast to the original study, in which naive and memory CD4+ and CD8+ populations were covered. A median bootstrapped AUC of around 0.94 with a 95% CI of 0.76-1.00 was achieved on the Belgian cohort by the original-framework classifier. CMV serostatus prediction reached a median bootstrapped AUC of 0.95 with the original framework and approximately 0.92 with a US-trained random forest. Among the roughly 160 previously reported CMV-associated TCRbeta sequences, some 70 showed up in the CD4+ memory repertoires, with each one found in between one and five individuals.

The CDR3 has 17 amino acids, counting the end cysteine and phenylalanine. The only DNA kept is the CDR3, 51 bases in frame from the first base. Reading the germline V gene gives CDR1 MDHEN and CDR2 SYDVKM. V gives up 5 bases and J gives up 5 bases, and the segment between their germline ends measures 22 bases. This chain joins TRBV28 to TRBJ2-1, with TRBD2 perhaps the D gene, on 7 matching bases. The TCR comes from an adult in good health and CMV-seropositive. The sample taken for sequencing was memory CD4+ T cells from blood. The CDR3 region reads CASSKTRGGDFDNEQFF. The DNA sequence is as follows: TGTGCCAGCAGTAAGACTAGAGGGGGGGATTTTGACAATGAGCAGTTCTTC.